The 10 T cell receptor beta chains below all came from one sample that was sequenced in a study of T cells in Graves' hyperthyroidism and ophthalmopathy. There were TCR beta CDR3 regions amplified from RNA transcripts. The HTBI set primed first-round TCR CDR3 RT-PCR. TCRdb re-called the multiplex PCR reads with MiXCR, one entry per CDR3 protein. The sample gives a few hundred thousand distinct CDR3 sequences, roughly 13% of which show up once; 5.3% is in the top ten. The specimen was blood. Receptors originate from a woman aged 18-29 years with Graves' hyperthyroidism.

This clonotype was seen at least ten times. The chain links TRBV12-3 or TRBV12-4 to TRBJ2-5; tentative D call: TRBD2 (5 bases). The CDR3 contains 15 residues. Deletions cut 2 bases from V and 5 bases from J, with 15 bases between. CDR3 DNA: TGTGCCAGCAGTTTAATGTTAGCGAAGACTGAGACCCAGTACTTC. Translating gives CASSLMLAKTETQYF.

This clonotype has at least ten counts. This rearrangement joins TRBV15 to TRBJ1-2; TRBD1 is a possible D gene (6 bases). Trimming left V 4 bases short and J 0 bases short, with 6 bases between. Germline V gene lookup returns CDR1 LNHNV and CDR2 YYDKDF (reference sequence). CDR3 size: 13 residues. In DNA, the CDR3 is TGTGCCACCAGCACAGGGGCTAACTATGGCTACACCTTC. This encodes CATSTGANYGYTF.

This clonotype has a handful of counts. CDR3 in DNA: TGCAGTGCTTCGCGGGAGGGGGGCACCGGGGAGCTGTTTTTT. Translating it yields CSASREGGTGELFF. J is TRBJ2-2 and V is TRBV20-1; 9 bases are shared with TRBD2. Germline CDR1 is DFQATT and CDR2 is SNEGSKA (reference sequence). Trimming cost V 5 bases and J 4 bases; bases outside gene matches: 5. The CDR3 is made up of 14 amino acids.

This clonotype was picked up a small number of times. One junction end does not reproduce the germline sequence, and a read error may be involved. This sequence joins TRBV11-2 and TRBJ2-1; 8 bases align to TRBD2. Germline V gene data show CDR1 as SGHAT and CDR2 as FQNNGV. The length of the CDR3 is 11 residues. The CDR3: CASSFSGKTLF. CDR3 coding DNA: TGTGCCAGCAGCTTTAGCGGGAAAACGCTCTTC.

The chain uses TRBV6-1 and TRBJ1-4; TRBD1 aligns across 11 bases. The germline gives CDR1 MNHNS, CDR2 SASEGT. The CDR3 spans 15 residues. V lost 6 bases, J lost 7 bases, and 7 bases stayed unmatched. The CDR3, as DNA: TGTGCCAGCAGCAAAACCGGGACAGGGGGTGAAAAACTGTTTTTT. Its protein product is CASSKTGTGGEKLFF.

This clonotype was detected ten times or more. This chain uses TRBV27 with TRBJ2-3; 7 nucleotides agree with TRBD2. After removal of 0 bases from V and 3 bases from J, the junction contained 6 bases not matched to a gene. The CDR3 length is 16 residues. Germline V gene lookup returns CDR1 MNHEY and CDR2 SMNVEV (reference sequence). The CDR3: CASSLSPSGSTDTQYF. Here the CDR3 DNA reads TGTGCCAGCAGTTTATCGCCTAGCGGATCTACAGATACGCAGTATTTT.

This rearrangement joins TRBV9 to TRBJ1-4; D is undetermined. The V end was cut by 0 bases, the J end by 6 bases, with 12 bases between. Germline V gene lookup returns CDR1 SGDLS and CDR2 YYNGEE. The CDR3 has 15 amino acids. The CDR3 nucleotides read TGTGCCAGCAGCGTAGGGCCGGCTTCGGATGAAAAACTGTTTTTT. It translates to CASSVGPASDEKLFF.

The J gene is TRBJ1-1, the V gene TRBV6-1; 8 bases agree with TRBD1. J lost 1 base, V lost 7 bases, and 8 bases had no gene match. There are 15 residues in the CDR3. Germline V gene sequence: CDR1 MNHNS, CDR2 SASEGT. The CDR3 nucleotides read TGTGCCAGCATATGCAACGGGACAGGGAACACTGAAGCTTTCTTT. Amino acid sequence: CASICNGTGNTEAFF.

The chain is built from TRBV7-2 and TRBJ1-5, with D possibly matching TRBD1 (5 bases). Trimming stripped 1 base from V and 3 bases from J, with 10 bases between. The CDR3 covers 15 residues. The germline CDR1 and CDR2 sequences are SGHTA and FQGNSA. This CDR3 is CASSLVWGTNQPQHF. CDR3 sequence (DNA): TGTGCCAGCAGCTTAGTTTGGGGCACCAATCAGCCCCAGCATTTT.

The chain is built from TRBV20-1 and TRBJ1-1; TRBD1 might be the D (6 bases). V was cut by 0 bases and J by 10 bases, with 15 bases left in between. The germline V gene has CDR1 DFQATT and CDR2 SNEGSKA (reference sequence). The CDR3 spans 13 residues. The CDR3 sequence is CSARDLVGQLAFF. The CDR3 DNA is TGCAGTGCTAGAGATCTGGTAGGACAGTTAGCTTTCTTT.